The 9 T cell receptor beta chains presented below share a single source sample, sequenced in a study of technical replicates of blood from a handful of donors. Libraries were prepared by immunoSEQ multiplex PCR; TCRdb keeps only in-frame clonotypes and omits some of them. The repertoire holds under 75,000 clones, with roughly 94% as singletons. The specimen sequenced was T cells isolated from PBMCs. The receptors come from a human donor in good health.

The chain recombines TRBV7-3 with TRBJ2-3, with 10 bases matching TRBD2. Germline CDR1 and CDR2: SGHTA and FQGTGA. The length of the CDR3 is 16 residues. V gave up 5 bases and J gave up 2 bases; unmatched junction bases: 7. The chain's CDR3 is CASSPDTSGNTDTQYF. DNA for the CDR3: TGTGCCAGCAGCCCGGACACTAGCGGGAACACAGATACGCAGTATTTT.

The CDR3 DNA is TGTGCCAGCAGTGTCATGGCAAGCTCCTACAATGAGCAGTTCTTC. Translated, it gives CASSVMASSYNEQFF. V and J are TRBV6-1 and TRBJ2-1; D not resolved. Trimming took off 4 bases at V and 0 bases at J, with 10 bases between the two ends. Germline CDR1 and CDR2: MNHNS and SASEGT. The CDR3 loop spans 15 amino acids.

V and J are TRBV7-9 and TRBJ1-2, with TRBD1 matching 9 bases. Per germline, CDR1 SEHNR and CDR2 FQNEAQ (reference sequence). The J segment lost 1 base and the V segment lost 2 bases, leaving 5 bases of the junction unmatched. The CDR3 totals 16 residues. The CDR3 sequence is CASSLKGDRVNYGYTF. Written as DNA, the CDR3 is TGTGCCAGCAGCTTAAAAGGGGACAGGGTTAACTATGGCTACACCTTC.

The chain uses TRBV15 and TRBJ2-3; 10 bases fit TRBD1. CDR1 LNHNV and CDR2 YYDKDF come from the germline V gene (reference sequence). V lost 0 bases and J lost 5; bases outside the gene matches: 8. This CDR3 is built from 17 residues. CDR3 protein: CATSRDPTGTGEDTQYF. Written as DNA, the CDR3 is TGTGCCACCAGCAGAGATCCAACCGGGACAGGGGAAGATACGCAGTATTTT.

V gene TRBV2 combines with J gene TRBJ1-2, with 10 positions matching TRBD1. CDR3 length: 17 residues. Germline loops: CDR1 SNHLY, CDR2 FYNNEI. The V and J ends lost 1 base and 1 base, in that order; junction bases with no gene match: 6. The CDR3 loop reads CASSEDMGQGINYGYTF. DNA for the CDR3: TGTGCCAGCAGTGAAGATATGGGACAGGGGATTAACTATGGCTACACCTTC.

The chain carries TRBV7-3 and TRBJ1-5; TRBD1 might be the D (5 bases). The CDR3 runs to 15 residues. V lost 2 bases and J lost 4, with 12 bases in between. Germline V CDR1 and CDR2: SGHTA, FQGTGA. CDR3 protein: CASSLGGLPNQPQHF. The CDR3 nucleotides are TGTGCCAGCAGCTTAGGGGGACTGCCGAATCAGCCCCAGCATTTT.

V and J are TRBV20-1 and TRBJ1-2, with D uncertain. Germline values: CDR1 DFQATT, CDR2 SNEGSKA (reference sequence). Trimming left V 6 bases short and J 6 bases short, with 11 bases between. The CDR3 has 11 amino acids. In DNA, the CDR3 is TGCAGTGCCCTTAAGGGAGATGGCTACACCTTC. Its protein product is CSALKGDGYTF.

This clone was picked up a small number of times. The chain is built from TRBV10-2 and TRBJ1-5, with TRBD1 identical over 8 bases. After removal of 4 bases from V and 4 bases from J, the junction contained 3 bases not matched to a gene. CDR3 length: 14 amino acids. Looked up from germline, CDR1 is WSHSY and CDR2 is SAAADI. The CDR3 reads CASSGTGKNQPQHF. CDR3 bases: TGCGCCAGCAGTGGGACAGGGAAGAATCAGCCCCAGCATTTT.

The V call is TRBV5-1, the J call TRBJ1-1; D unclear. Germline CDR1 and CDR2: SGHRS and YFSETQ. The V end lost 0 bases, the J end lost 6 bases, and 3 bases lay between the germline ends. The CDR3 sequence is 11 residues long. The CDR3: CASSLAAEAFF. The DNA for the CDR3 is TGCGCCAGCAGCTTGGCTGCTGAAGCTTTCTTT.